The rows below give T cell receptor beta chains drawn from one sample of a study of shared clonotypes between healthy human individuals. The protocol was immunoSEQ multiplex PCR, while the TCRdb copy is restricted to in-frame clones and leaves out a portion. The data hold 2.3 million or so clones, with more than 80% observed a single time. The material sequenced was naive CD4+ T cells from PBMCs. All receptors come from a man between 18 and 29 years old in good health. Some clones in this sample may be carry-over from other donors' samples. The CDR3 runs from the conserved cysteine through the conserved F or W. The order of the fields is J gene, clone size, V gene, D gene, CDR3 DNA, CDR3 protein. A D gene is named only where the DNA matches it firmly. Only some rows state a clone size, as once, few, many or a class for expanded clones.

TRBJ2-5,-,TRBV9,-,TGTGCCAGCAGCCCACACCCGGGAGAGACCCAGTACTTC,CASSPHPGETQYF
TRBJ1-5,once,TRBV18,TRBD1,TGTGCCAGCTCACCAGGGACAGGCAATCAGCCCCAGCATTTT,CASSPGTGNQPQHF
TRBJ2-5,-,TRBV7-3,-,TGTGCCAGCAGCTTAAATCCTAGCGCGGAGACCCAGTACTTC,CASSLNPSAETQYF
TRBJ2-1,-,TRBV28,TRBD2,TGTGCCAGCAGTGGGGGACTAGCGGGTTACAATGAGCAGTTCTTC,CASSGGLAGYNEQFF
TRBJ2-1,once,TRBV9,TRBD2,TGTGCCAGCAACCAGCGGGGATACAATGAGCAGTTCTTC,CASNQRGYNEQFF
TRBJ2-5,-,TRBV28,-,TGTGCCAGCAGTTTAAGGACCCAGGGCAGGGAGACCCAGTACTTC,CASSLRTQGRETQYF
TRBJ1-3,once,TRBV14,-,TGTGCCAGCAGCCAAGACGGGGGAAGGGGAGCGCGAAACACCATATATTTT,CASSQDGGRGARNTIYF
TRBJ2-5,-,TRBV5-6,TRBD2,TGTGCCAGCAGCCTAGGGACTAGCGGGAGTGGAAAGACCCAGTACTTC,CASSLGTSGSGKTQYF
TRBJ2-7,-,TRBV11-2,-,TGTGCCAGCAGCTTAGATCTTAGTCGGGCCTCCTACGAGCAGTACTTC,CASSLDLSRASYEQYF
TRBJ1-6,-,TRBV19,-,TGTGCCAGTAGTATTGTCAGGGGTGATTCACCCCTCCACTTT,CASSIVRGDSPLHF
TRBJ2-7,-,TRBV2,-,TGTGCCAGCAGTGACCTGTCGGAGCAGTACTTC,CASSDLSEQYF
TRBJ2-7,-,TRBV11-2,TRBD1,TGTGCCGTCAAGGGACAGGGGTCCCAGCAGTACTTC,CAVKGQGSQQYF
TRBJ2-1,-,TRBV5-1,TRBD2,TGCGCCAGCAGCTTCGGACTAGCATCCTACAATGAGCAGTTCTTC,CASSFGLASYNEQFF
TRBJ1-5,-,TRBV27,TRBD1,TGTGCCAGCAGTTTGCATACAGGGGGCGCGGTTTTCCAGCCCCAGCATTTT,CASSLHTGGAVFQPQHF
TRBJ2-7,-,TRBV6-6,TRBD1,TGTGCCAGCAGTGATACAGGGGCCTACGAGCAGTACTTC,CASSDTGAYEQYF
TRBJ1-4,-,TRBV9,-,TGTGCCAGCAGCGTAGGACCTTCCGGGGGGAAACTAACTAATGAAAAACTGTTTTTT,CASSVGPSGGKLTNEKLFF
TRBJ1-4,-,TRBV5-1,TRBD1,TGCGCCAGCAGCTTGCAGGGGGGAGAAAAACTGTTTTTT,CASSLQGGEKLFF
TRBJ2-2,-,TRBV15,TRBD1,TGTGCCACCAAAAGGACAGGGAACACCGGGGAGCTGTTTTTT,CATKRTGNTGELFF
TRBJ1-4,-,TRBV28,-,TGTGCCAGCACCTCCACTAATGAAAAACTGTTTTTT,CASTSTNEKLFF
TRBJ1-3,-,TRBV6-1,-,TGTGCCAGCAGTGCAGAGGGAAACACCATATATTTT,CASSAEGNTIYF
TRBJ2-5,-,TRBV11-2,-,TGTGCCAGCAGTCGGGCCTTGATCGCAGGGGTTTGGGAGACCCAGTACTTC,CASSRALIAGVWETQYF
TRBJ2-6,-,TRBV2,-,TGTGCCAGCAGTGAAGACCGGACACCTTTCTCTGGGGCCAACGTCCTGACTTTC,CASSEDRTPFSGANVLTF
TRBJ2-7,-,TRBV19,-,TGTGCCAGTAGTATGGTCAGATACAGCGAGCAGTACTTC,CASSMVRYSEQYF
TRBJ2-3,-,TRBV7-9,-,TGTGCCAGCAGCTTAATGGCGGCAGATACGCAGTATTTT,CASSLMAADTQYF
TRBJ1-1,-,TRBV28,-,TGTGCCAGCACCCCCACCCCTCAGAACACTGAAGCTTTCTTT,CASTPTPQNTEAFF
TRBJ1-4,-,TRBV27,-,TGTGCCAGCAAACGCTTAGCTTTGTCGGCAACTAATGAAAAACTGTTTTTT,CASKRLALSATNEKLFF
TRBJ2-1,-,TRBV7-8,TRBD2,TGTGCCAGCAGCTTAGGGAGCGGGGGTGAGCAGTTCTTC,CASSLGSGGEQFF
TRBJ2-1,-,TRBV6-5,TRBD2,TGTGCCAGCAGTGGGGGACTAGTAAGAATGGAGGAGCAGTTCTTC,CASSGGLVRMEEQFF
TRBJ2-2,-,TRBV6-5,-,TGTGCCAGCAGCTCCCCCTACGGGGAGCTGTTTTTT,CASSSPYGELFF
TRBJ1-2,-,TRBV5-6,TRBD1,TGTGCCAGCAGCTTGGGACCGGGACAGGGTGTCTATGGCTACACCTTC,CASSLGPGQGVYGYTF
TRBJ2-7,-,TRBV4-1,-,TGCGCCAGCAGCCCTAGCACAAAGTGGGACGAGCAGTACTTC,CASSPSTKWDEQYF
TRBJ1-4,-,TRBV5-6,-,TGTGCCAGCAGCTTGGAGGGTAAACCGGATGAAAAACTGTTTTTT,CASSLEGKPDEKLFF
TRBJ2-7,-,TRBV15,-,TGTGCCACCAGCAGCCCGCGGAACAGAAGGTACGAGCAGTACTTC,CATSSPRNRRYEQYF
TRBJ1-4,-,TRBV25-1,TRBD1,TGTGCCAGCAGTGGCCCTACAGGGGCGGCTGAAAAACTGTTTTTT,CASSGPTGAAEKLFF
TRBJ2-5,once,TRBV5-5,TRBD1,TGTGCCAGCAGCTTACGACAGGGGGCGCCCCGGGAGACCCAGTACTTC,CASSLRQGAPRETQYF
TRBJ2-1,few,TRBV5-1,-,TGCGCCAGCAGCTTGGGTCTAGCAGGCTACAATGAGCAGTTCTTC,CASSLGLAGYNEQFF
TRBJ2-5,-,TRBV7-3,-,TGTGCCAGCAGCTCAAGAGACGGCCTCCAAGAGACCCAGTACTTC,CASSSRDGLQETQYF
TRBJ2-7,-,TRBV6-1,TRBD2,TGTGCCAGCATTAGCGGGGGGACCTACGAGCAGTACTTC,CASISGGTYEQYF
TRBJ2-2,-,TRBV6-6,TRBD1,TGTGCCAGCAGCCATCCGGGACAGGGGAACACCGGGGAGCTGTTTTTT,CASSHPGQGNTGELFF
TRBJ2-7,-,TRBV29-1,TRBD1,TGCAGCGTGAGTGGGGACAGGGGCTCTGATGAGCAGTACTTC,CSVSGDRGSDEQYF
TRBJ2-1,-,TRBV7-2,-,TGTGCCAGCAGCTTTCTTCAGGGCCCCTACAATGAGCAGTTCTTC,CASSFLQGPYNEQFF
TRBJ2-3,-,TRBV4-1,-,TGCGCCAGCAGCCTGCAAGGCGGGAGCACAGATACGCAGTATTTT,CASSLQGGSTDTQYF
TRBJ2-7,-,TRBV7-9,TRBD1,TGTGCCAGCAGCTTCGGACAGGGGATTAACGAGCAGTACTTC,CASSFGQGINEQYF
TRBJ1-2,few,TRBV4-1,-,TGCGCCAGCAGCCAAGATACCCGAGGCTACACCTTC,CASSQDTRGYTF